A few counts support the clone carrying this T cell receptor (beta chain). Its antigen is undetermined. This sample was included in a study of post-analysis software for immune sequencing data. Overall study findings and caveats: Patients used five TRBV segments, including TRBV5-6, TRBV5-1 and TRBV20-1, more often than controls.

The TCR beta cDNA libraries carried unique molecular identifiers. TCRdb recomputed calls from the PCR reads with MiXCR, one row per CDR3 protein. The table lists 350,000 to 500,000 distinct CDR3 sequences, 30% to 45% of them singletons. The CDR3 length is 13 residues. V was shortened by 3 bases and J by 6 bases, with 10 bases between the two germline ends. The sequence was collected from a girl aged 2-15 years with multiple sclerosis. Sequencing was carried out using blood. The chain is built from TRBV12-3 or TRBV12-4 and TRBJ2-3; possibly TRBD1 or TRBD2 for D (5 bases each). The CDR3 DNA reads TGTGCCAGCAGTTTCAGTGGGGACGATACGCAGTATTTT. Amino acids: CASSFSGDDTQYF.